The clone carrying this T cell receptor beta chain has more than one count but fewer than ten. TCRdb independently ran MiXCR on the 5' RACE reads; one entry per CDR3 protein. The repertoire holds hundreds of thousands of distinct CDR3 sequences, more than 20% seen once, with around 9% in the top ten. The germline gives CDR1 SGHVS, CDR2 FNYEAQ. The CDR3 loop spans 18 amino acids. Germline trimming cut 5 bases from V and 0 bases from J; bases unmatched to any gene: 13. This entry belongs to a study of T-cell memory formation after mild COVID-19. The rearrangement uses TRBV7-6 and TRBJ2-5; 9 nucleotides line up with TRBD2. The sequencing sample was made of PBMCs or a T cell subset sorted from them (not recorded which). The source of this sequence is an adult woman who had mild COVID-19 (a few samples of this study predate the infection). Cell type and time point are not known. The CDR3 DNA is TGTGCCAGCAGCCTGCGGCGGCGGGGGGGCCGCTACCAAGAGACCCAGTACTTC. It is translated as CASSLRRRGGRYQETQYF.